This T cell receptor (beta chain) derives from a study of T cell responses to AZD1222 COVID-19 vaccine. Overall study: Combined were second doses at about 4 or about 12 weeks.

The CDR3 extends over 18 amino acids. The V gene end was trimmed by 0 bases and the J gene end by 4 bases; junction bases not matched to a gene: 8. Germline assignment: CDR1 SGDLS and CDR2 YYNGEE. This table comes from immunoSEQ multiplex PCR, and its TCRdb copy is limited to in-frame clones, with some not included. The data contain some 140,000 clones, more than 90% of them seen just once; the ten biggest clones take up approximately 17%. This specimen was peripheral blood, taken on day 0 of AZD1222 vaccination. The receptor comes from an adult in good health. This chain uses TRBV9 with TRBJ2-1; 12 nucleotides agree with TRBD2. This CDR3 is CASSVGASGRVGYNEQFF. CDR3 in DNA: TGTGCCAGCAGCGTAGGTGCTAGCGGGAGGGTGGGATACAATGAGCAGTTCTTC.